The rows below give T cell receptor beta chains drawn from one sample of a study of blood T cell repertoires in COVID-19. Sequencing used immunoSEQ multiplex PCR; TCRdb keeps in-frame clones, though not all of them. The sample contains about 140,000 clones, about four fifths of which appear only once. Sequences were obtained from PBMCs or T cells enriched from blood (not recorded which). The receptors were gathered from a young woman who had been exposed to COVID-19. CDR3s include the opening cysteine and the closing phenylalanine or tryptophan. A D gene is named only where the DNA matches it firmly. Part of the rows lack a size; the others show once, few, many or a class for expanded clones.

clone_size	d_call	j_call	cdr3_length	v_call	cdr3_aa	cdr3_nt
.	.	TRBJ1-2	15	TRBV14	CASSQDLAGLHGYTF	TGTGCCAGCAGCCAAGATTTGGCGGGACTTCATGGCTACACCTTC
.	TRBD2	TRBJ2-5	14	TRBV19	CASTRDYLRTTQYF	TGTGCCAGTACCAGGGACTACCTGCGAACGACCCAGTACTTC
.	TRBD1	TRBJ1-4	14	TRBV7-2	CASSLQGAGEKLFF	TGTGCCAGCAGCTTACAGGGGGCCGGTGAAAAACTGTTTTTT
.	TRBD1	TRBJ1-1	13	TRBV29-1	CSVSTGGLGEAFF	TGCAGCGTTTCGACAGGGGGGCTAGGTGAAGCTTTCTTT
.	TRBD2	TRBJ2-1	15	TRBV19	CASSRIDSGGNEQFF	TGTGCCAGTAGTCGAATAGACTCGGGGGGTAATGAGCAGTTCTTC
many	.	TRBJ1-4	14	TRBV28	CASSLRGPDEKLFF	TGTGCCAGCAGTTTACGAGGGCCGGATGAAAAACTGTTTTTT
.	.	TRBJ2-3	14	TRBV14	CASSARRVTDTQYF	TGTGCCAGCAGCGCCCGACGGGTCACAGATACGCAGTATTTT
.	.	TRBJ1-2	13	TRBV2	CASRTLPGNGYTF	TGTGCCAGCAGAACCCTTCCAGGGAACGGCTACACCTTC
.	.	TRBJ1-1	16	TRBV4-2	CASSPRSGGGRTEAFF	TGTGCCAGCAGCCCGCGTTCGGGGGGAGGAAGAACTGAAGCTTTCTTT
.	TRBD1	TRBJ1-1	13	TRBV7-9	CASSEGANTEAFF	TGTGCCAGCAGCGAGGGGGCGAACACTGAAGCTTTCTTT
.	.	TRBJ2-5	17	TRBV1	CTSSQEGDGTAQETQYF	TGCACCAGCAGCCAAGAAGGAGACGGGACAGCACAAGAGACCCAGTACTTC
.	TRBD1	TRBJ2-1	15	TRBV7-3	CASSEKTTGFNEQFF	TGTGCCAGCAGCGAAAAGACGACAGGGTTTAATGAGCAGTTCTTC
.	.	TRBJ1-5	15	TRBV25-1	CASSEFSNSNQPQHF	TGTGCCAGCAGTGAATTCAGTAATAGCAATCAGCCCCAGCATTTT
.	.	TRBJ2-7	15	TRBV28	CASTRLIPSKYEQYF	TGTGCCAGCACCCGACTAATCCCCAGTAAATACGAGCAGTACTTC